This TCR beta chain derives from a study of blood T cell repertoires in COVID-19. On the study more broadly: T cells, B-cell-depleted T cells, or PBMCs provided the cDNA or gDNA that served as material.

This CDR3 has 17 amino acids. Germline CDR1 SGDLS, CDR2 YYNGEE. V was trimmed by 0 bases and J by 4 bases, leaving 19 bases between them. Original methodology: From reference gene primer amplification, estimates of nucleated cell counts were derived. Clones were sequenced by immunoSEQ multiplex PCR, and TCRdb holds only the in-frame ones, with some missing. Clone size and V and J calls were adopted from that table, with D and trimming inferred from the DNA. The sample has 110,000 to 150,000 clones; almost 85% are singletons. The clonotype originates from a man in his forties or fifties with acute or convalescent COVID-19. The chain couples TRBV9 to TRBJ1-2, with TRBD1 as a possible D gene (6 bases). Input material: peripheral blood. The CDR3 bases are TGTGCCAGCAGCGTAGACCCTACAGGGACAACTAGCTATGGCTACACCTTC. Its translation: CASSVDPTGTTSYGYTF.